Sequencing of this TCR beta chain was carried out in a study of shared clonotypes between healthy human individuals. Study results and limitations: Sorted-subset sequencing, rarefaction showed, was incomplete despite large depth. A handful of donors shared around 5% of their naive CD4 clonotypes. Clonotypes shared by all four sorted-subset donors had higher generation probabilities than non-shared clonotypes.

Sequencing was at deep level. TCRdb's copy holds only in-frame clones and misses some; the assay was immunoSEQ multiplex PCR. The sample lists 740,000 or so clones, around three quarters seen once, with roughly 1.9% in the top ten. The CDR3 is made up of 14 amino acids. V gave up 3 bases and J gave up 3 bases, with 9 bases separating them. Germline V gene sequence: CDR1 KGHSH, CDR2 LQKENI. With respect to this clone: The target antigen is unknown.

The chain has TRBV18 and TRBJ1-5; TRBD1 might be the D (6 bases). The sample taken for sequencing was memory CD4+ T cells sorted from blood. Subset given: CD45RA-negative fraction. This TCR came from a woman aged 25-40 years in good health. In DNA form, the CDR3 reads TGTGCCAGCTCACCGTCAGGGGTCAATCAGCCCCAGCATTTT. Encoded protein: CASSPSGVNQPQHF.